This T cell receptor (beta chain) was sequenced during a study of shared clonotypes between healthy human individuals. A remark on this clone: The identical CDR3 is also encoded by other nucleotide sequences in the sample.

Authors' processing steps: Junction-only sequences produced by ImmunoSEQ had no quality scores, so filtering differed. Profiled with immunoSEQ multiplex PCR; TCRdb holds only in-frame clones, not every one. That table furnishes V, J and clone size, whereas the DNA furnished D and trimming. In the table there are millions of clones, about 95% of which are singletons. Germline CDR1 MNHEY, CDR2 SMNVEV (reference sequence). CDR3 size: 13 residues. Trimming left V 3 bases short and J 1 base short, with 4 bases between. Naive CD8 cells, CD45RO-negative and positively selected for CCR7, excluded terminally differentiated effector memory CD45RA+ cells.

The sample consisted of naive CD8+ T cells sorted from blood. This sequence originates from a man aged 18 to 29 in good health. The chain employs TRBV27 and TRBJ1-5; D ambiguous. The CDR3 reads CASSLSSNQPQHF. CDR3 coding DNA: TGTGCCAGCAGTTTGTCCAGCAATCAGCCCCAGCATTTT.